The 16 T cell receptor beta chains in this list originate from one sample, sequenced in a study of blood T cells in healthy people across ages. With a J-beta primer mix and a sample-barcoded 5' primer, a second PCR ran roughly 6 to 12 cycles. One entry per CDR3 protein, called by TCRdb with MiXCR from the 5' RACE reads. The sample records 1.6 million or so distinct CDR3 sequences, about 35% being singletons. Sequenced material: blood. All receptors derive from a woman aged 30 to 39 in good health.

This clonotype occurred many times. The chain joins TRBV10-3 to TRBJ2-7, with no clear D. Trimming took 9 bases from V and 6 from J, leaving 9 bases between them. This CDR3 is 10 amino acids long. Germline CDR1 ENHRY, CDR2 SYGVKD. In nucleotides, the CDR3 is TGTGCCATGGGTTCCACCGAGCAGTACTTC. This translates into CAMGSTEQYF.

This clonotype was counted only a few times. The chain employs TRBV7-3 and TRBJ2-1; 8 bases agree with TRBD2. CDR1 SGHTA and CDR2 FQGTGA come from the germline V gene. The ends lost 2 bases at V and 5 bases at J; junction bases unmatched: 5. The CDR3 is 15 amino acids. CDR3 in amino acids: CASSLAGTRNNEQFF. CDR3 coding DNA: TGTGCCAGCAGCTTAGCCGGGACTAGAAACAATGAGCAGTTCTTC.

This clonotype was seen a handful of times. The J gene is TRBJ2-5, the V gene TRBV27; a possible D gene is TRBD2 (5 bases). The CDR3 consists of 15 residues. CDR1 MNHEY and CDR2 SMNVEV come from the germline V gene (reference sequence). The V end was cut by 6 bases, the J end by 4 bases, with 18 bases between. The CDR3 loop reads CASRGSLVAGETQYF. CDR3 coding DNA: TGTGCCAGCAGAGGGAGCCTTGTGGCAGGAGAGACCCAGTACTTC.

This clonotype has a handful of counts. The chain employs TRBV27 and TRBJ2-7, with D perhaps matching TRBD2 (5 bases). Germline lookup yields CDR1 MNHEY and CDR2 SMNVEV (reference sequence). The CDR3 is 15 residues long. The ends were cut back, 1 base at V and 0 bases at J, with 10 bases in the middle. The CDR3 DNA follows: TGTGCCAGCAGTTTATTACCGGGAAGCTCCTACGAGCAGTACTTC. Protein: CASSLLPGSSYEQYF.

There are a few counts of this clonotype. The rearrangement uses TRBV27 and TRBJ2-7; perhaps TRBD2 as D (6 bases). This CDR3 has 18 residues. Germline CDR1 reads MNHEY; CDR2 reads SMNVEV (reference sequence). Trimming took 5 bases from V and 2 from J, leaving 25 bases between them. The CDR3 spells CASSLILRGAPIPYEQYF. In DNA form, the CDR3 reads TGTGCCAGCAGTCTTATACTGCGGGGAGCCCCTATCCCCTACGAGCAGTACTTC.

This clonotype was counted between two and nine times. The J gene is TRBJ2-7, the V gene TRBV11-2; no firm D call. This CDR3 region has 13 residues. Trimming left V 5 bases short and J 0 bases short, with 8 bases between. Germline CDR1 SGHAT, CDR2 FQNNGV. The CDR3: CASSPLNSYEQYF. The CDR3 DNA follows: TGTGCCAGCAGCCCCCTAAACTCCTACGAGCAGTACTTC.

The gene calls are TRBV27 and TRBJ1-1; TRBD1 might be the D (6 bases). The V and J ends lost 4 bases and 6 bases respectively, with 15 bases between them. The CDR3 is made up of 14 amino acids. CDR1 and CDR2 (germline): MNHEY, SMNVEV (reference sequence). The CDR3 DNA sequence: TGTGCCAGCAGTTCACACACAGGGTTGTCTGAAGCTTTCTTT. It translates to CASSSHTGLSEAFF.

The chain has TRBV6-5 and TRBJ2-1; 8 bases match TRBD1. The CDR3 length is 15 residues. The germline CDR1 and CDR2 sequences are MNHEY and SVGAGI. J gave up 10 bases and V 0 bases, and 8 bases lay outside the gene matches. CDR3 in amino acids: CASSYSQMTGVEQFF. CDR3 nucleotide sequence: TGTGCCAGCAGTTACTCGCAGATGACAGGGGTCGAGCAGTTCTTC.

This clonotype was seen a few times. This chain connects TRBV28 to TRBJ2-2, with D unresolved. This CDR3 region has 12 residues. Per the germline V gene, CDR1 is MDHEN and CDR2 is SYDVKM. V dropped 1 base and J dropped 6 bases, with 3 bases sitting between them. The CDR3 protein is CASSLFPGELFF. The CDR3 nucleotides are TGTGCCAGCAGTTTATTTCCCGGGGAGCTGTTTTTT.

This clonotype was recorded a few times. The chain is built from TRBV7-2 and TRBJ2-3; 14 positions agree with TRBD2. The V gene end was trimmed by 2 bases and the J gene end by 6 bases; junction bases not matched to a gene: 10. The germline CDR1 and CDR2 sequences are SGHTA and FQGNSA. The CDR3 spans 18 residues. CDR3 coding DNA: TGTGCCAGCAGCTTAAGATCCGGACTAGCGGGGGGTAGGGATACGCAGTATTTT. Its translation is CASSLRSGLAGGRDTQYF.

This clonotype is a singleton in its sample. Given the absence of the conserved phenylalanine or tryptophan at the CDR3 end, a read error is likely. The genes are TRBV13 and TRBJ2-1, with TRBD2 as a possible D gene (6 bases). Trimming took off 5 bases at V and 6 bases at J, with 14 bases between the two ends. Germline-derived CDR1 and CDR2 are PRHDT and FYEKMQ (reference sequence). This CDR3 comprises 14 residues. CDR3 amino acids: CASSNTLAGNEQFL. The CDR3 bases are TGTGCCAGCAGCAACACACTAGCTGGCAATGAGCAGTTCTTA.

Remarks on this clonotype: Sequence at one end of the junction differs from germline and may be a read error. This chain connects TRBV12-3 or TRBV12-4 to TRBJ2-3, with TRBD2 identical over 7 bases. CDR3 size: 15 residues. CDR3 loop: CASSLQKTSADAQYF. The DNA for the CDR3 is TGTGCCAGCAGTTTGCAGAAAACTAGCGCAGATGCGCAGTATTTT.

This chain uses TRBV4-1 with TRBJ2-2; D unresolved. V was clipped by 3 bases and J by 1 base, with 6 bases between them. Germline CDR1 MGHRA, CDR2 YSYEKL. This CDR3 comprises 14 residues. The CDR3 nucleotides read TGCGCCAGCAGCCAGACCGGGAACACCGGGGAGCTGTTTTTT. Protein: CASSQTGNTGELFF.

This clonotype was detected only a few times. The chain is built from TRBV29-1 and TRBJ2-3; no clear D. The CDR3 spans 13 residues. The germline CDR1 and CDR2 sequences are SQVTM and ANQGSEA. The V and J ends lost 6 bases and 2 bases respectively, with 12 bases between them. The CDR3 sequence: CSVNLRYTDTQYF. The CDR3 coding sequence is TGCAGCGTAAATCTAAGGTACACAGATACGCAGTATTTT.

This sequence joins TRBV3-1 and TRBJ2-2; 11 bases align to TRBD2. Germline lookup yields CDR1 LGHDT and CDR2 YNNKEL (reference sequence). This CDR3 has 15 amino acids. With V trimmed by 6 bases and J by 6 bases, 6 bases remained unmatched. The CDR3 sequence is CASSPTSGRSGELFF. As DNA, the CDR3 is TGTGCCAGCAGTCCCACTAGCGGGAGATCCGGGGAGCTGTTTTTT.

This clonotype occurred many times. The V gene is TRBV4-1, the J gene TRBJ2-1; D is ambiguous. This CDR3 contains 14 residues. The germline V and J ends were trimmed by 0 bases and 3 bases, with 6 bases remaining between them. Germline lookup yields CDR1 MGHRA and CDR2 YSYEKL. The CDR3 bases are TGCGCCAGCAGCCAAGAACCTAACTACAATGAGCAGTTCTTC. The encoded protein is CASSQEPNYNEQFF.